Shown below are 8 T cell receptor beta chains from a single sample sequenced in a study of PD-L1 blockade in urothelial cancer (TCRdb year 2017). The library came from the immunoSEQ multiplex PCR assay. TCRdb took over this immuneACCESS table, retaining in-frame rearrangements with V and J assigned. Such tables are incomplete; in checked studies, under half of the missing clones stem from an unresolved V gene, and the remainder is unexplained. In this sample the table shows around 100,000 clones, 91% of which occur a single time. Under 5% of the sample comes from the top ten. The time point label corresponds to: peripheral blood 6 weeks after treatment start. Sequencing was performed on PBMCs, taken around atezolizumab (anti-PD-L1) treatment. These receptors were collected from a man in his sixties with urothelial cancer.

The genes are TRBV19 and TRBJ1-5; possible D gene TRBD1, 6 bases. This CDR3 spans 15 amino acids. V gave up 6 bases and J gave up 2 bases, with 14 bases separating them. Germline assignment: CDR1 LNHDA and CDR2 SQIVND (reference sequence). The CDR3 loop is CASRAGVGRNQPQHF. CDR3 in DNA: TGTGCCAGTAGAGCAGGGGTGGGGCGCAATCAGCCCCAGCATTTT.

The DNA for the CDR3 is TGCGCCAGCAGCTTCAGCGGGAGGGCCGGTCAGTTCTTC. Its translation is CASSFSGRAGQFF. This chain connects TRBV5-1 to TRBJ2-1, with 10 bases lining up with TRBD2. The length of the CDR3 is 13 residues. V gave up 2 bases and J gave up 13 bases; unmatched junction bases: 6. Per the germline V gene, CDR1 is SGHRS and CDR2 is YFSETQ.

J is TRBJ2-5 and V is TRBV4-2; 14 positions match TRBD2. Per the germline V gene, CDR1 is LGHNA and CDR2 is YNFKEQ. The CDR3 has 16 residues. V gave up 0 bases and J gave up 6 bases; unmatched junction bases: 3. The CDR3 here is CASSQETSGGAQTQYF. In DNA, the CDR3 is TGTGCCAGCAGCCAAGAGACTAGCGGGGGGGCACAGACCCAGTACTTC.

This clone came up once. This rearrangement joins TRBV7-2 to TRBJ1-5, with D possibly being TRBD1 (6 bases). Germline CDR1 and CDR2: SGHTA and FQGNSA. V was trimmed by 1 base and J by 7 bases, leaving 8 bases between them. CDR3 size: 13 residues. Written as DNA, the CDR3 is TGTGCCAGCAGCTTAGGAAGGGGGCAGCCCCAGCATTTT. Encoded protein: CASSLGRGQPQHF.

This rearrangement joins TRBV6-5 to TRBJ1-2, with D possibly TRBD1 on 5 matching bases. Germline V gene data show CDR1 as MNHEY and CDR2 as SVGAGI. The V end lost 10 bases, the J end lost 5 bases, and 11 bases lay between the germline ends. The CDR3 extends over 11 amino acids. This chain's CDR3 is CAIRGGYGYTF. CDR3 nucleotides: TGTGCCATCCGGGGGGGGTATGGCTACACCTTC.

The rearrangement joins TRBV28 to TRBJ2-5; D may be TRBD1 (6 bases). This CDR3 region has 15 residues. CDR1 is MDHEN and CDR2 is SYDVKM in the germline V gene. The V gene lost 5 bases and the J gene lost 1 base, with 14 bases spanning the gap. CDR3: CASSTQGPRQETQYF. As DNA, the CDR3 is TGTGCCAGCAGTACTCAGGGGCCCCGCCAAGAGACCCAGTACTTC.

V and J are TRBV5-4 and TRBJ1-6; D unresolved. The V gene's germline CDR1 is SGHNT and CDR2 YYREEE (reference sequence). Deletions cut 2 bases from V and 6 bases from J, with 6 bases between. CDR3 length equals 13 residues. As DNA, the CDR3 is TGTGCCAGCAGCTTAGAGGTTAATTCACCCCTCCACTTT. It codes for CASSLEVNSPLHF. Full variable domain (missing parts from reference TRBV5-4 and TRBJ1-6): ETGVTQSPTHLIKTRGQQVTLRCSSQSGHNTVSWYQQALGQGPQFIFQYYREEENGRGNFPPRFSGLQFPNYSSELNVNALELDDSALYLCASSLEVNSPLHFGNGTRLTVT.

This clone was counted a single time. This chain joins TRBV9 and TRBJ2-2; D unclear. The V gene's germline CDR1 is SGDLS and CDR2 YYNGEE. The CDR3 loop spans 14 amino acids. V lost 2 bases, J lost 3 bases, and 8 bases lay in between. This CDR3 is CASSVPTDTGELFF. CDR3 sequence (DNA): TGTGCCAGCAGCGTGCCCACTGACACCGGGGAGCTGTTTTTT.